The T cell receptor (beta chain) under discussion was sequenced for a study of T cells expressing NK-cell markers. Study background: The TCR beta repertoires were obtained from sorted CD3+CD56+NKG2C+, CD3+CD56+NKG2C- and CD3+CD56-NKG2C+ T cells. Whole-study findings and limits: Also leading the CD3+CD56-NKG2C+ fraction in a handful of donors were these clonotypes. Of the CD8+ T cells in about 6 donors, about 1.0-7.5% belonged to dominant NKG2C+ clonotypes.

Details on this clonotype: The antigen remains undetermined.

5'RACE template switching built TCR beta cDNA with unique molecular identifiers. TCRdb reprocessed the 5' RACE reads and stores each CDR3 protein as one record, lacking DNA. This sample's table has about 260,000 distinct CDR3 sequences. The clonotype was recovered from a man younger than 35 in good health. Sample: blood T cells: a sorted CD56 or NKG2C T cell subset, CD4+ or CD8+ T cells, or bulk PBMC T cells (not recorded which).

This CDR3 is CASSLQSGVFHNEQFF. V and J are TRBV7-6 and TRBJ2-1; the D gene TCRdb calls, TRBD2, cannot be checked with no DNA. Per germline, CDR1 SGHVS and CDR2 FNYEAQ. This CDR3 region has 16 residues.